Below are 23 T cell receptor beta chains sequenced from a single sample in a study of cytomegalovirus exposure and HLA in healthy donors. A multiplex PCR was run with 60 Vbeta primers and 13 Jbeta primers. Some clones are missing from TCRdb's copy, which holds only in-frame ones; the method was immunoSEQ multiplex PCR. The sample holds about 160,000 clones, about 82% seen once. Sequenced: PBMCs. These TCRs come from a woman aged 25 to 39 in good health and CMV-seropositive.

This clone was found a few times. This chain connects TRBV6-5 to TRBJ1-2; TRBD1 matches at 10 bases. J was trimmed by 5 bases and V by 6 bases; bases with no gene match: 3. The CDR3 has 13 residues. The germline V gene has CDR1 MNHEY and CDR2 SVGAGI. The CDR3 protein is CASSADRGYGYTF. The CDR3 DNA is TGTGCCAGCAGCGCGGACAGGGGGTATGGCTACACCTTC.

The V gene is TRBV7-2, the J gene TRBJ1-3; D not certain. V dropped 5 bases and J dropped 1 base, with 12 bases sitting between them. In germline, CDR1 is SGHTA, CDR2 FQGNSA. This CDR3 contains 15 residues. The CDR3 DNA follows: TGTGCCAGCAGCCCGATTGGCATTTCTGGAAACACCATATATTTT. Its protein is CASSPIGISGNTIYF.

V and J are TRBV28 and TRBJ2-7; perhaps TRBD2 as D (6 bases). Germline V gene data show CDR1 as MDHEN and CDR2 as SYDVKM. The V end lost 5 bases, the J end lost 2 bases, and 13 bases lay between the germline ends. There are 14 residues in the CDR3. In DNA, the CDR3 is TGTGCCAGCAGTAATCGGGAGATTACCTACGAGCAGTACTTC. As protein: CASSNREITYEQYF. The full variable domain, in which reference TRBV28 and TRBJ2-7 provide the parts outside the CDR3, is DVKVTQSSRYLVKRTGEKVFLECVQDMDHENMFWYRQDPGLGLRLIYFSYDVKMKEKGDIPEGYSVSREKKERFSLILESASTNQTSMYLCASSNREITYEQYFGPGTRLTVT.

The V gene is TRBV7-2, the J gene TRBJ2-5, with 7 bases lining up with TRBD2. The germline V gene encodes CDR1 SGHTA and CDR2 FQGNSA. The V gene end was trimmed by 4 bases and the J gene end by 2 bases; junction bases not matched to a gene: 7. This CDR3 contains 15 residues. The chain's CDR3 is CASSYPGGLQETQYF. The CDR3 DNA reads as TGTGCCAGCAGCTACCCGGGGGGACTTCAAGAGACCCAGTACTTC.

The chain carries TRBV25-1 and TRBJ2-7; 10 nucleotides line up with TRBD1. The CDR3 consists of 14 residues. CDR1 MGHDK and CDR2 SYGVNS come from the germline V gene. The V gene end was trimmed by 3 bases and the J gene end by 5 bases; junction bases not matched to a gene: 4. The CDR3 is CASSDHGTGDEQYF. The CDR3 bases are TGTGCCAGCAGTGACCATGGGACAGGGGACGAGCAGTACTTC.

In nucleotides, the CDR3 is TGCGCCAGCAGCCAAGTAAGGGGGTCCTATGGCTACACCTTC. It encodes CASSQVRGSYGYTF. The chain combines TRBV4-3 with TRBJ1-2, with D possibly TRBD1 on 6 matching bases. V gave up 1 base and J gave up 4 bases, with 10 bases separating them. The CDR3 runs 14 residues. The germline V gene encodes CDR1 LGHNA and CDR2 YSLEER.

This chain links TRBV5-1 with TRBJ1-1; 7 nucleotides align to TRBD1. Germline V gene data show CDR1 as SGHRS and CDR2 as YFSETQ. With V trimmed by 4 bases and J by 1 base, 4 bases remained unmatched. The CDR3 covers 14 residues. CDR3 in amino acids: CASSKQGTNTEAFF. DNA for the CDR3: TGCGCCAGCAGCAAACAGGGGACGAACACTGAAGCTTTCTTT.

The gene calls are TRBV7-9 and TRBJ1-2; D perhaps matches TRBD1 (6 bases). This CDR3 has 14 residues. CDR1 is SEHNR and CDR2 is FQNEAQ in the germline V gene (reference sequence). The ends were cut back, 0 bases at V and 7 bases at J, with 12 bases in the middle. CDR3 in amino acids: CASSLASGAGGYTF. The CDR3 coding sequence is TGTGCCAGCAGCTTAGCATCAGGGGCGGGTGGCTACACCTTC.

This chain connects TRBV5-1 to TRBJ1-3; D unresolved. The CDR3 has 17 residues. The V end lost 0 bases, the J end lost 0 bases, and 13 bases lay between the germline ends. From germline, CDR1 is SGHRS and CDR2 YFSETQ. The DNA for the CDR3 is TGCGCCAGCAGCTTGGGGCCTCGGAGCTTCTCTGGAAACACCATATATTTT. As protein: CASSLGPRSFSGNTIYF.

The V gene is TRBV30, the J gene TRBJ1-3, with TRBD1 matching over 7 bases. From germline, CDR1 is GTSNPN and CDR2 SVGIG (reference sequence). Losses at the gene ends were 2 bases for V and 2 bases for J; bases not matched to a gene: 0. This CDR3 comprises 13 residues. The CDR3: CAWSQGAGNTIYF. CDR3 in DNA: TGTGCCTGGAGTCAGGGGGCTGGAAACACCATATATTTT.

This chain connects TRBV7-6 to TRBJ2-1, with 8 bases identical to TRBD1. After removal of 2 bases from V and 0 bases from J, the junction contained 3 bases not matched to a gene. Germline V gene lookup returns CDR1 SGHVS and CDR2 FNYEAQ. CDR3 length equals 16 residues. The CDR3, as DNA: TGTGCCAGCAGCTTAAGGACAGGGAGCTCCTACAATGAGCAGTTCTTC. As protein: CASSLRTGSSYNEQFF.

In this sample, this clone turned up a few times. V usage is TRBV5-1 and J usage is TRBJ1-2; 7 bases line up with TRBD1. The CDR3 spans 14 residues. The germline V gene encodes CDR1 SGHRS and CDR2 YFSETQ. V lost 4 bases and J lost 3; bases outside the gene matches: 6. The CDR3 DNA reads TGCGCCAGCAGCCAGGGGGTGGGTCACTATGGCTACACCTTC. This translates into CASSQGVGHYGYTF.

CDR3 in DNA: TGTGCCAGCAGTTTATTTGTCGGCGAGCAGTACTTC. Its protein product is CASSLFVGEQYF. V and J are TRBV28 and TRBJ2-7; the D is unclear. The CDR3 has 12 amino acids. CDR1 and CDR2 from the germline V gene are MDHEN and SYDVKM. V gave up 1 base and J gave up 6 bases, with 7 bases separating them.

J is TRBJ2-2 and V is TRBV7-8; D call uncertain. The CDR3 is 14 amino acids. Germline CDR1 and CDR2: SGHVS and FQNEAQ. The V and J ends lost 5 bases and 6 bases respectively, with 13 bases between them. The CDR3 loop reads CASSPSTYAGELFF. As DNA, the CDR3 is TGTGCCAGCAGCCCATCTACGTACGCCGGGGAGCTGTTTTTT.

CDR3 sequence: CASSYFSGSGANVLTF. DNA for the CDR3: TGCGCCAGCAGTTATTTCTCAGGTTCTGGGGCCAACGTCCTGACTTTC. The gene calls are TRBV5-1 and TRBJ2-6; D is undetermined. Germline loops: CDR1 SGHRS, CDR2 YFSETQ. The V end lost 5 bases, the J end lost 1 base, and 13 bases lay between the germline ends. The CDR3 covers 16 residues.

The chain recombines TRBV4-3 with TRBJ2-1, with D unclear. This CDR3 contains 16 residues. Trimming stripped 0 bases from V and 2 bases from J, with 11 bases between. The germline CDR1 and CDR2 sequences are LGHNA and YSLEER. The CDR3 is CASSQDNGPPYNEQFF. The CDR3 DNA follows: TGCGCCAGCAGCCAAGATAACGGTCCTCCCTACAATGAGCAGTTCTTC.

The rearrangement joins TRBV5-4 to TRBJ2-1, with 9 bases identical to TRBD2. CDR1 is SGHNT and CDR2 is YYREEE in the germline V gene (reference sequence). V was clipped by 3 bases and J by 7 bases; unmatched bases: 8. The CDR3 loop spans 15 amino acids. CDR3 nucleotides: TGTGCCAGCAGCTACTGGGCGGGGGGGCTGAATGAGCAGTTCTTC. Amino acid sequence: CASSYWAGGLNEQFF.

This rearrangement joins TRBV11-2 to TRBJ2-3; tentatively, D is TRBD2 (5 bases). Deletions cut 3 bases from V and 3 bases from J, with 10 bases between. This CDR3 region has 14 residues. Germline V gene data show CDR1 as SGHAT and CDR2 as FQNNGV. The DNA for the CDR3 is TGTGCCAGCAGCTTGAGGGCTGGGACAGATACGCAGTATTTT. This sequence encodes CASSLRAGTDTQYF. The full variable domain, its missing parts supplied by reference TRBV11-2 and TRBJ2-3, is EAGVAQSPRYKIIEKRQSVAFWCNPISGHATLYWYQQILGQGPKLLIQFQNNGVVDDSQLPKDRFSAERLKGVDSTLKIQPAKLEDSAVYLCASSLRAGTDTQYFGPGTRLTVL.

This chain connects TRBV4-2 to TRBJ2-2; a weak D match, TRBD2 (6 bases). CDR3 size: 14 residues. Germline lookup yields CDR1 LGHNA and CDR2 YNFKEQ. Deletions cut 3 bases from V and 7 bases from J, with 12 bases between. The CDR3 bases are TGTGCCAGCAGCCACCCATTAGCGGTCGGGGAGCTGTTTTTT. Translated, it gives CASSHPLAVGELFF.

The V gene is TRBV6-5, the J gene TRBJ1-2; no clear D gene. Between the trimmed V and J ends, which lost 6 bases and 6 bases, there was a span of 17 bases. This CDR3 has 14 amino acids. Germline loops: CDR1 MNHEY, CDR2 SVGAGI. The CDR3 bases are TGTGCCAGCAGGCCCATGGACTTTGTGAATGGCTACACCTTC. This translates into CASRPMDFVNGYTF.

The gene calls are TRBV11-2 and TRBJ1-1; unclear D gene. CDR1 SGHAT and CDR2 FQNNGV come from the germline V gene. Trimming took off 2 bases at V and 3 bases at J, with 13 bases between the two ends. This CDR3 region has 15 residues. As DNA, the CDR3 is TGTGCCAGCAGCTTATACCTACTTATTCACACTGAAGCTTTCTTT. Its protein product is CASSLYLLIHTEAFF.

This clone was picked up one time. The chain recombines TRBV9 with TRBJ1-2, with TRBD1 matching 7 bases. The CDR3 loop spans 16 amino acids. From germline, CDR1 is SGDLS and CDR2 YYNGEE. V was pared by 3 bases and J by 6 bases, with 14 bases of the junction left unmatched. The DNA of the CDR3 is TGTGCCAGCAGCGCTACACGCACAGGGGTAACGGATGGCTACACCTTC. Its translation is CASSATRTGVTDGYTF.

The J gene is TRBJ2-7, the V gene TRBV7-2, with TRBD1 matching 8 bases. This CDR3 spans 15 amino acids. V shed 4 bases, J shed 1 base, and the junction held 6 bases outside the gene matches. Germline V lookup: CDR1 SGHTA, CDR2 FQGNSA. In DNA form, the CDR3 reads TGTGCCAGCAGCTATGACAGGGGCTATTCCTACGAGCAGTACTTC. It translates to CASSYDRGYSYEQYF.